Each of the 18 T cell receptor beta chains below was sequenced from the same sample in a study of T cell clones after liver transplantation (dated by TCRdb to between 2019 and 2020). To prepare the library, the immunoSEQ multiplex PCR assay was applied. TCRdb limited this immuneACCESS table to in-frame rearrangements with V and J called. A share of clones is missing; checked studies link under half to unresolved V genes, and the rest is unexplained. The sample data list 60,000 or so clones, and roughly 71% of these were observed just once. The leading ten clones occupy around 9.6% of the sample. The input for sequencing was CD4+ T cells from blood, taken at the 22-month timepoint. The receptors stem from a human patient who received a liver transplant. Following a transplant, some T cells may be graft donor cells, not patient cells.

This clone was seen a handful of times. This sequence joins TRBV20-1 and TRBJ2-1; D is unclear. Trimming removed 5 bases at V and 8 bases at J, with 10 bases between. Germline V gives CDR1 DFQATT, CDR2 SNEGSKA (reference sequence). The CDR3 sequence is 11 residues long. The CDR3 here is CSADLGDEQFF. CDR3 coding DNA: TGCAGTGCTGATCTAGGCGATGAGCAGTTCTTC.

V is TRBV5-1 and J is TRBJ2-1; 10 positions agree with TRBD2. The J segment lost 6 bases and the V segment lost 0 bases, leaving 9 bases of the junction unmatched. The germline V gene encodes CDR1 SGHRS and CDR2 YFSETQ. This CDR3 contains 17 residues. This chain's CDR3 is CASSLELAGLNVNEQFF. As DNA, the CDR3 is TGCGCCAGCAGCTTGGAACTAGCGGGGCTAAACGTCAATGAGCAGTTCTTC.

Here the CDR3 DNA reads TGTGCCAGCTCGACAGGGATCGGAAACACCATATATTTT. Amino acid sequence: CASSTGIGNTIYF. This chain uses TRBV14 with TRBJ1-3; TRBD1 matches 7 bases. The trim removed 8 bases at V and 4 bases at J, leaving 5 bases unmatched. The length of the CDR3 is 13 residues. CDR1 SGHDN and CDR2 FVKESK come from the germline V gene. Full variable domain (rest looked up from reference TRBV14 and TRBJ1-3): EAGVTQFPSHSVIEKGQTVTLRCDPISGHDNLYWYRRVMGKEIKFLLHFVKESKQDESGMPNNRFLAERTGGTYSTLKVQPAELEDSGVYFCASSTGIGNTIYFGEGSWLTVV.

This clone came up once. This chain uses TRBV6-5 with TRBJ2-3; D is uncertain. Trimming left V 5 bases short and J 1 base short, with 13 bases between. This CDR3 region has 15 residues. Germline V gene sequence: CDR1 MNHEY, CDR2 SVGAGI. The CDR3 region is CASSLPGSGTDTQYF. The CDR3, as DNA: TGTGCCAGCAGTCTTCCCGGGTCGGGCACAGATACGCAGTATTTT.

The chain uses TRBV9 and TRBJ2-3; TRBD2 is a possible D gene (6 bases). The CDR3 consists of 14 residues. Germline V gene lookup returns CDR1 SGDLS and CDR2 YYNGEE. Trimming took off 3 bases at V and 4 bases at J, with 12 bases between the two ends. As DNA, the CDR3 is TGTGCCAGCAGCGCGGGACTTAACGCAGATACGCAGTATTTT. Encoded protein: CASSAGLNADTQYF. The complete variable domain, with remaining parts taken from reference TRBV9 and TRBJ2-3, reads DSGVTQTPKHLITATGQRVTLRCSPRSGDLSVYWYQQSLDQGLQFLIQYYNGEERAKGNILERFSAQQFPDLHSELNLSSLELGDSALYFCASSAGLNADTQYFGPGTRLTVL.

V and J are TRBV27 and TRBJ1-6; D is undetermined. This CDR3 spans 12 amino acids. Trimming took 5 bases from V and 14 from J, leaving 13 bases between them. Germline V gene sequence: CDR1 MNHEY, CDR2 SMNVEV (reference sequence). CDR3 DNA sequence: TGTGCCAGCAGTATCAGCGGTTCCTCCCTCCACTTT. It specifies CASSISGSSLHF.

This chain links TRBV5-8 with TRBJ2-2; D possibly corresponds to TRBD1 (5 bases). Trimming removed 6 bases from V and 2 bases from J, with 8 bases in between. Germline values: CDR1 SGHTS, CDR2 YDEGEE. This CDR3 has 13 residues. The CDR3, as DNA: TGTGCCAGCAACAGGCTAAACACCGGGGAGCTGTTTTTT. It specifies CASNRLNTGELFF.

This sequence joins TRBV9 and TRBJ2-3; TRBD2 matches at 7 bases. This CDR3 comprises 16 residues. With V trimmed by 4 bases and J by 4 bases, 12 bases remained unmatched. Germline CDR1 is SGDLS and CDR2 is YYNGEE. CDR3 loop: CASSPGGTRGSDTQYF. In DNA, the CDR3 is TGTGCCAGCAGCCCCGGGGGGACCCGGGGTTCAGATACGCAGTATTTT.

This chain uses TRBV4-1 with TRBJ2-5; the match to TRBD2 covers 7 bases. CDR1 is MGHRA and CDR2 is YSYEKL in the germline V gene. This CDR3 contains 15 residues. Germline trimming cut 4 bases from V and 3 bases from J; bases unmatched to any gene: 8. This CDR3 reads CASSLRWGGKETQYF. The CDR3 DNA is TGCGCCAGCAGCCTTCGGTGGGGGGGGAAAGAGACCCAGTACTTC.

The gene calls are TRBV7-6 and TRBJ2-1; TRBD2 agrees at 9 bases. The germline gives CDR1 SGHVS, CDR2 FNYEAQ. V was clipped by 6 bases and J by 6 bases; unmatched bases: 6. The CDR3 spans 14 residues. The chain's CDR3 is CASSPSGAGNEQFF. The CDR3 bases are TGTGCCAGCAGTCCTAGCGGGGCGGGCAATGAGCAGTTCTTC.

V and J are TRBV5-4 and TRBJ2-1; perhaps TRBD1 as D (6 bases). CDR1 is SGHNT, CDR2 YYREEE, per germline (reference sequence). This CDR3 comprises 18 residues. With 0 bases removed from V and 0 bases from J, the gap between germline ends came to 16 bases. This chain's CDR3 is CASSLGAPGTHSYNEQFF. The CDR3, as DNA: TGTGCCAGCAGCTTGGGTGCTCCCGGGACACACTCCTACAATGAGCAGTTCTTC.

This clone came up a few times. V gene TRBV11-2 combines with J gene TRBJ2-3, with 9 bases identical to TRBD1. The CDR3 loop spans 18 amino acids. CDR1 and CDR2 (germline): SGHAT, FQNNGV. The V gene end was trimmed by 4 bases and the J gene end by 2 bases; junction bases not matched to a gene: 13. This CDR3 is CASSSLTGTGRATDTQYF. The CDR3 DNA follows: TGTGCCAGCAGCTCGCTTACCGGGACAGGGAGGGCCACAGATACGCAGTATTTT. Using reference TRBV11-2 and TRBJ2-3 for the parts outside the CDR3, the full variable domain is EAGVAQSPRYKIIEKRQSVAFWCNPISGHATLYWYQQILGQGPKLLIQFQNNGVVDDSQLPKDRFSAERLKGVDSTLKIQPAKLEDSAVYLCASSSLTGTGRATDTQYFGPGTRLTVL.

By frequency in the sample, this clone is medium-sized. The rearrangement joins TRBV6-5 to TRBJ1-2; D possibly corresponds to TRBD1 (6 bases). CDR3 length: 13 residues. V was cut by 2 bases and J by 6 bases, with 10 bases left in between. Germline V gene lookup returns CDR1 MNHEY and CDR2 SVGAGI. CDR3 sequence (DNA): TGTGCCAGCAGTTACGCAGGGGTAAATGGCTACACCTTC. It codes for CASSYAGVNGYTF.

A remark on this clone: Other DNA sequences of this sample code for an identical CDR3. The V gene is TRBV5-1, the J gene TRBJ2-1; no clear D gene. This CDR3 is 13 amino acids long. The germline gives CDR1 SGHRS, CDR2 YFSETQ. Trimming left V 0 bases short and J 2 bases short, with 3 bases between. The CDR3 reads CASSLDAYNEQFF. The DNA for the CDR3 is TGCGCCAGCAGCTTGGACGCCTACAATGAGCAGTTCTTC.

The chain uses TRBV4-2 and TRBJ1-1; D not resolved. Germline V gives CDR1 LGHNA, CDR2 YNFKEQ. This CDR3 is 13 amino acids long. Trimming cost V 4 bases and J 0 bases, with 6 bases left between them. In DNA, the CDR3 is TGTGCCAGCAGCCCCCTGATGAACACTGAAGCTTTCTTT. It is translated as CASSPLMNTEAFF.

The chain combines TRBV2 with TRBJ1-6, with 10 positions matching TRBD1. Looked up from germline, CDR1 is SNHLY and CDR2 is FYNNEI. V shed 2 bases and J 9 bases; nucleotides not matched to a gene: 4. The CDR3 extends over 15 amino acids. The CDR3 DNA is TGTGCCAGCAGTGAACTAGGACAGGGGGTTTCACCCCTCCACTTT. It encodes CASSELGQGVSPLHF.

The chain combines TRBV10-3 with TRBJ2-7; no clear D gene. V was shortened by 2 bases and J by 0 bases, with 5 bases between the two germline ends. Germline V gene sequence: CDR1 ENHRY, CDR2 SYGVKD. The CDR3 contains 13 residues. The CDR3 region has the DNA TGTGCCATCAGTGAGCTAGACTCCTACGAGCAGTACTTC. Residues: CAISELDSYEQYF.

The V gene is TRBV7-6, the J gene TRBJ2-5, with a possible D match to TRBD2 (6 bases). Germline CDR1 reads SGHVS; CDR2 reads FNYEAQ. Trimming took 1 base from V and 3 from J, leaving 15 bases between them. This CDR3 has 16 amino acids. The CDR3 loop reads CASSLGVAVTEETQYF. CDR3 nucleotide sequence: TGTGCCAGCAGCTTAGGAGTAGCGGTGACCGAAGAGACCCAGTACTTC.